This T cell receptor beta chain was sequenced for a study of technical replicates of blood from a few donors (dated by TCRdb to about 2017). To prepare the library, the immunoSEQ multiplex PCR assay was applied. The immuneACCESS repertoire file appears here via TCRdb, limited to in-frame rearrangements. These files lack a portion of the clones; in checked studies, under half of the deficit traces to unresolved V genes, and the cause of the others is not known. The sample profile shows 65,000 to 90,000 clones; 93% of them were found once. 0.25% to 0.3% of the sample is in the top ten clones. The CDR3 measures 14 amino acids from cysteine to phenylalanine. Only the CDR3 DNA stays, 42 bases, in frame from base 1. Trimming at the junction amounts to 3 bases on V and 3 bases on J, and the germline ends lie 11 bases apart. CDR1 and CDR2, per the germline V gene (reference sequence), are LNHDA and SQIVND.

As to this clone: Its antigen is unknown. No per-base quality is available; no much larger clone lies one base away.

Sequences were obtained from T cells isolated from PBMCs. The chain is assembled from TRBV19 and TRBJ1-1; TRBD1 is perhaps the D gene, given 5 matching bases. The sequence was obtained from a human donor in good health. The CDR3 region has the sequence CASSMSPGDTEAFF. The nucleotide sequence reads as follows: TGTGCCAGTAGTATGAGTCCGGGGGACACTGAAGCTTTCTTT. The variable domain in full, with residues beyond the CDR3 obtained from the reference TRBV19 and TRBJ1-1 genes, is DGGITQSPKYLFRKEGQNVTLSCEQNLNHDAMYWYRQDPGQGLRLIYYSQIVNDFQKGDIAEGYSVSREKKESFPLTVTSAQKNPTAFYLCASSMSPGDTEAFFGQGTRLTVV.